Listed here are 21 T cell receptor beta chains from one sample, sequenced in a study of vaccination and CD4 T cells after COVID-19. For these TCRs, the target antigens are not known. Documented time point: late sampling 161 to 241 days after vaccination in a few convalescent patients. Treatment defined: roughly 10-day PBMC culture with coronavirus spike peptide pools or control peptides (ViraFEST assay). An Oncomine TCR Beta short-read assay was used to sequence the DNA from cultured CD4+ T cells. From the PCR reads, TCRdb called clonotypes with MiXCR, one entry per CDR3 protein. The sample includes approximately 18,000 distinct CDR3 sequences, about 40% of them seen just once. The starting material was CD4+ T cells from blood, cultured in vitro, obtained about 7 months after SARS-CoV-2 vaccination. The receptor source for this set is a human donor who had recovered from COVID-19.

This chain links TRBV11-2 with TRBJ1-2; TRBD1 matches at 10 bases. V gave up 0 bases and J gave up 8 bases; unmatched junction bases: 3. The length of the CDR3 is 14 residues. The germline V gene encodes CDR1 SGHAT and CDR2 FQNNGV. The CDR3 sequence is CASSLDPTGGGYTF. The CDR3 coding sequence is TGTGCCAGCAGCTTAGATCCGACAGGGGGCGGCTACACCTTC.

The V gene is TRBV28, the J gene TRBJ2-7, with 11 bases lining up with TRBD1. The CDR3 has 15 residues. The V segment lost 6 bases and the J segment 2 bases; nucleotides outside the gene matches: 6. The germline gives CDR1 MDHEN, CDR2 SYDVKM. The CDR3 region is CASSDGQGAPYEQYF. Written as DNA, the CDR3 is TGTGCCAGCAGCGACGGACAGGGGGCCCCCTACGAGCAGTACTTC.

This clonotype was seen a handful of times. This sequence joins TRBV6-1 and TRBJ1-2; D is unresolved. The germline CDR1 and CDR2 sequences are MNHNS and SASEGT. The CDR3 is made up of 14 amino acids. Deletions cut 2 bases from V and 1 base from J, with 8 bases between. DNA for the CDR3: TGTGCCAGCAGTGAACAGTCAATTAACTATGGCTACACCTTC. Its protein is CASSEQSINYGYTF.

The rearrangement uses TRBV7-2 and TRBJ2-7; the D gene is possibly TRBD2 (6 bases). CDR1 SGHTA and CDR2 FQGNSA come from the germline V gene. CDR3 size: 13 residues. V lost 8 bases to trimming and J lost 2 bases, with 13 bases between them. For the CDR3, the DNA is TGTGCCAGCCGACGCGGGGAACCCTACGAGCAGTACTTC. Translated, it gives CASRRGEPYEQYF.

The gene calls are TRBV20-1 and TRBJ2-3; no firm D call. V was shortened by 7 bases and J by 0 bases, with 14 bases between the two germline ends. The germline V gene encodes CDR1 DFQATT and CDR2 SNEGSKA (reference sequence). The CDR3 spans 14 residues. CDR3 nucleotides: TGCAGTGTCTATCGGTTCACTAGCACAGATACGCAGTATTTT. Its protein product is CSVYRFTSTDTQYF.

This chain uses TRBV6-5 with TRBJ2-7, with no clear D. CDR3 length: 16 amino acids. The germline V gene has CDR1 MNHEY and CDR2 SVGAGI. Trimming removed 0 bases at V and 0 bases at J, with 12 bases between. The CDR3 reads CASSYSFSSSSYEQYF. The CDR3 region has the DNA TGTGCCAGCAGTTACTCGTTCAGCTCCTCCTCCTACGAGCAGTACTTC.

Only a few counts were recorded for this clonotype. The rearrangement uses TRBV20-1 and TRBJ2-3; 10 bases align to TRBD2. The CDR3 covers 14 residues. The germline gives CDR1 DFQATT, CDR2 SNEGSKA (reference sequence). V trimming: 3 bases; J trimming: 4 bases; junction bases outside the gene matches: 4. This chain's CDR3 is CSARLAGVSDTQYF. The CDR3 DNA is TGCAGTGCTAGGCTAGCGGGGGTTTCAGATACGCAGTATTTT.

V gene TRBV7-9 combines with J gene TRBJ1-1; D might be TRBD1 (5 bases). The CDR3 has 14 amino acids. The germline CDR1 and CDR2 sequences are SEHNR and FQNEAQ (reference sequence). V lost 3 bases and J lost 1, with 9 bases in between. The CDR3 protein is CASSLNRPNTEAFF. DNA for the CDR3: TGTGCCAGCAGCTTGAACAGGCCGAACACTGAAGCTTTCTTT.

This clonotype was observed a handful of times. This chain connects TRBV20-1 to TRBJ1-3; 8 bases line up with TRBD1. In germline, CDR1 is DFQATT, CDR2 SNEGSKA (reference sequence). The CDR3 has 17 residues. Germline trimming cut 0 bases from V and 6 bases from J; bases unmatched to any gene: 13. For the CDR3, the DNA is TGCAGTGCTAGAGATTATATGGTCAGGGGGCCTGCAAACACCATATATTTT. Translating it yields CSARDYMVRGPANTIYF.

The chain uses TRBV20-1 and TRBJ1-5; D remains unclear. Trimming stripped 3 bases from V and 3 bases from J, with 15 bases between. In germline, CDR1 is DFQATT, CDR2 SNEGSKA (reference sequence). CDR3 length: 15 residues. The CDR3 reads CSASGVGSINQPQHF. The CDR3 bases are TGCAGTGCTAGCGGTGTAGGAAGCATCAATCAGCCCCAGCATTTT.

V and J are TRBV20-1 and TRBJ2-1; 7 nucleotides align to TRBD2. The CDR3 sequence is 14 residues long. Germline V CDR1 and CDR2: DFQATT, SNEGSKA (reference sequence). Trimming took 1 base from V and 10 from J; bases not matched to a gene: 10. The DNA of the CDR3 is TGCAGTGCTAGAGGGCTAGCGGCTACGGGCGAGCAGTTCTTC. Translated, it gives CSARGLAATGEQFF.

This rearrangement joins TRBV7-8 to TRBJ1-5, with a tentative D call TRBD1 (5 bases). The CDR3 extends over 15 amino acids. Germline V gene lookup returns CDR1 SGHVS and CDR2 FQNEAQ. With 2 bases removed from V and 9 bases from J, the gap between germline ends came to 17 bases. The CDR3 spells CASSLRAGGGVPQHF. CDR3 sequence (DNA): TGTGCCAGCAGCTTACGGGCCGGAGGAGGGGTGCCCCAGCATTTT.

This clonotype has only a few counts. The V and J genes are TRBV20-1 and TRBJ2-5; 10 bases match TRBD2. Germline CDR1 DFQATT, CDR2 SNEGSKA (reference sequence). The V segment lost 2 bases and the J segment 1 base; nucleotides outside the gene matches: 1. The CDR3 totals 14 residues. The CDR3 DNA follows: TGCAGTGCTAGACTAGCGGGAGCCCAAGAGACCCAGTACTTC. It codes for CSARLAGAQETQYF.

The rearrangement uses TRBV4-1 and TRBJ1-3; the D is unclear. The CDR3 sequence is 13 residues long. The V end lost 0 bases, the J end lost 4 bases, and 4 bases lay between the germline ends. CDR1 MGHRA and CDR2 YSYEKL come from the germline V gene. In DNA, the CDR3 is TGCGCCAGCAGCCAAGAGAGGGGAAACACCATATATTTT. Protein: CASSQERGNTIYF.

V gene TRBV7-9 combines with J gene TRBJ2-3, with 12 bases fitting TRBD1. The germline CDR1 and CDR2 sequences are SEHNR and FQNEAQ (reference sequence). V lost 5 bases, J lost 0 bases, and 6 bases stayed unmatched. The CDR3 runs to 17 residues. The CDR3 bases are TGTGCCAGCAGCCCCCGGGACAGGGGGCCTAGCACAGATACGCAGTATTTT. This codes for CASSPRDRGPSTDTQYF.

The CDR3 nucleotides read TGTGCCAGCAGTTACCGGGACAGGGTTGGCAATGAGCAGTTCTTC. Translating it yields CASSYRDRVGNEQFF. The genes are TRBV6-5 and TRBJ2-1; 9 bases map to TRBD1. J lost 6 bases, V lost 2 bases, and 5 bases had no gene match. The germline gives CDR1 MNHEY, CDR2 SVGAGI. The CDR3 covers 15 residues.

This clonotype was counted only a few times. The chain has TRBV6-1 and TRBJ1-6; perhaps TRBD1 as D (5 bases). The V gene lost 6 bases and the J gene lost 9 bases, with 21 bases spanning the gap. The CDR3 spans 16 residues. Germline V lookup: CDR1 MNHNS, CDR2 SASEGT. This chain's CDR3 is CASRPVAGTTFSPLHF. The CDR3, as DNA: TGTGCCAGCAGACCCGTAGCCGGGACTACATTTTCACCCCTCCACTTT.

The rearrangement uses TRBV24-1 and TRBJ2-1, with D perhaps TRBD1 (7 bases). The CDR3 consists of 16 residues. The V end lost 0 bases, the J end lost 5 bases, and 13 bases lay between the germline ends. Germline V gene sequence: CDR1 KGHDR, CDR2 SFDVKD. DNA of the CDR3: TGTGCCACCAGTGATTTGACCCGCAGGGGGGACAATGAGCAGTTCTTC. This encodes CATSDLTRRGDNEQFF.

The chain couples TRBV20-1 to TRBJ1-6; D gene ambiguous. The CDR3 is 13 amino acids. V lost 3 bases and J lost 10, with 13 bases in between. Germline loops: CDR1 DFQATT, CDR2 SNEGSKA (reference sequence). As DNA, the CDR3 is TGCAGTGCTAGTAAGCAGTCAGGCTCACCCCTCCACTTT. Translated: CSASKQSGSPLHF.

This sequence joins TRBV7-3 and TRBJ1-1; D may be TRBD1 (6 bases). Trimming stripped 2 bases from V and 1 base from J, with 8 bases between. The germline V gene encodes CDR1 SGHTA and CDR2 FQGTGA. The CDR3 runs 14 residues. The CDR3 DNA reads TGTGCCAGCAGCTTAGTAGGGGGGAACACTGAAGCTTTCTTT. Protein sequence: CASSLVGGNTEAFF.

This clonotype has a handful of counts. V is TRBV20-1 and J is TRBJ1-5; D possibly corresponds to TRBD1 (6 bases). The CDR3 spans 16 residues. Trimming cost V 0 bases and J 5 bases, with 17 bases left between them. Germline V gene sequence: CDR1 DFQATT, CDR2 SNEGSKA (reference sequence). The CDR3 is CSARDGRGDTHQPQHF. Written as DNA, the CDR3 is TGCAGTGCTAGAGATGGGAGGGGGGACACCCATCAGCCCCAGCATTTT.